The T cell receptor beta chain under discussion was sequenced for a study of control samples from healthy donors and cancer patients. With regard to this clone: The junction does not match germline at one end; this may be a read error.

Germline loops: CDR1 SGHRS, CDR2 YFSETQ. The CDR3 length is 15 residues. Sequencing used immunoSEQ multiplex PCR; TCRdb keeps in-frame clones, though not all of them. Of approximately 58,000 clones listed, around 87% are singletons. The clonotype comes from a woman aged 60-70 years with lung cancer. The V and J genes are TRBV5-1 and TRBJ2-3, with 8 bases identical to TRBD1. The sequencing input was PBMCs. The CDR3: CASSLGQGASDAQYF. CDR3 DNA: TGCGCCAGCAGCTTGGGGCAGGGGGCGTCAGATGCGCAGTATTTT.